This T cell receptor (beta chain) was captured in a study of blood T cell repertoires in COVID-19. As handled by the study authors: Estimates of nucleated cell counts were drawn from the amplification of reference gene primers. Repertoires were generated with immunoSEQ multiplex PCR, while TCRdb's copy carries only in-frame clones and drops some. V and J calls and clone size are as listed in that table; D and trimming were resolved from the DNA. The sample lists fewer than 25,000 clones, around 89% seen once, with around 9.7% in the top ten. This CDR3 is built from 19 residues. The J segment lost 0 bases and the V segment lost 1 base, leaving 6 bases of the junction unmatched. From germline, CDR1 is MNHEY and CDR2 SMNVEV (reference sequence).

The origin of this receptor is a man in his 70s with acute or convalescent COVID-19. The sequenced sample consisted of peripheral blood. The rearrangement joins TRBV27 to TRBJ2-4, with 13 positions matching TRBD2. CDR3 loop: CASSLYGTSGALAKNIQYF. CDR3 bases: TGTGCCAGCAGTTTATATGGGACTAGCGGGGCTTTAGCCAAAAACATTCAGTACTTC.